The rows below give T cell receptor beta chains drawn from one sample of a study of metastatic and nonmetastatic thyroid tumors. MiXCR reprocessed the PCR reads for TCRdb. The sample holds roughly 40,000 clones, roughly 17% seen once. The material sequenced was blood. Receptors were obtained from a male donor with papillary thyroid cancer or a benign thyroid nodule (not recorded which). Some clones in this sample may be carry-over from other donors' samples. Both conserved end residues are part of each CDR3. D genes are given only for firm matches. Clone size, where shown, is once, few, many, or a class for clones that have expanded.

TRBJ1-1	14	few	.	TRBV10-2	TGCTCCAGCGTTCCCGGGACATCGAACACTGAAGCTTTCTTT	CSSVPGTSNTEAFF
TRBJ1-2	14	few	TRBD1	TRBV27	TGTGCCAGCATCTTCTCTGACAGGGTTGGGGGCTACACCTTC	CASIFSDRVGGYTF
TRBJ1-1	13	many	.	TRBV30	TGTGCCTGGAGTTGGAAAGGGGGGCCTCGAGCTTTCTTT	CAWSWKGGPRAFF
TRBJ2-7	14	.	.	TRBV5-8	TGTGCCAGCAGCTTGGAAGCTCGGGGCTACGAGCAGTACTTC	CASSLEARGYEQYF
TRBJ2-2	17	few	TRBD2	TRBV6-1	TGTGCCAGCCCGGCGTGGTGGCTAGCGGGAGACACCGGGGAGCTGTTTTTT	CASPAWWLAGDTGELFF
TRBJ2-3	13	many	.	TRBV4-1	TGCGCCAGCAGCCAAGCGCGGGGAGATACGCAGTATTTT	CASSQARGDTQYF
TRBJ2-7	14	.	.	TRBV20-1	TGCAGTGCAACGGGGCCGAGTCGGACTATTGAGCAGTACTTC	CSATGPSRTIEQYF
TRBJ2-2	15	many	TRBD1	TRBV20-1	TGCAGTGCTCCCGGACAGGGCGCGAACACCGGGGAGCTGTTTTTT	CSAPGQGANTGELFF
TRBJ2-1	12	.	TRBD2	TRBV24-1	TGTGCCACCTCGGAGTTAGCGGGTGAGCAGTTCTTC	CATSELAGEQFF
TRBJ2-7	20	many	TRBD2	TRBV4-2	TGTGCCAGCAGCCAGGAGACTAGCCGCATTCAATCCGCGGTCTCCTACGAGCAGTACTTC	CASSQETSRIQSAVSYEQYF
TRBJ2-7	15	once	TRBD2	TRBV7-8	TGTGCCAGCAGCTTCGCTTGTGCGGGAGGGGACGATCAGTACTTC	CASSFACAGGDDQYF
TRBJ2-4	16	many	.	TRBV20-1	TGCAGTGCTAGAGATTTGCGGGACGCAGGGGGATACATTCAGTACTTC	CSARDLRDAGGYIQYF
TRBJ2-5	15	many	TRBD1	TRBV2	TGTGCCAGCAATGAAGACAGGGCCCCCCAAGAGACCCAGTACTTC	CASNEDRAPQETQYF
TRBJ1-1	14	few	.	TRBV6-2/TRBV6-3	TGTGCCAGCAGTATACGGGGACAGAACACTGAAGCTTTCTTT	CASSIRGQNTEAFF
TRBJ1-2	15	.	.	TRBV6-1	TGTGCCAGCAGTGAGGGGGCTACGCGGGTCTATGGCTACACCTTC	CASSEGATRVYGYTF
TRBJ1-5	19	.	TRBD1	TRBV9	TGTGCCAGCAGCTCCCGGCGCCGGACAGGTTTAGTTAGTACTCAGCCCCAGCATTTT	CASSSRRRTGLVSTQPQHF
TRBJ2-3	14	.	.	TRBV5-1	TGCGCCAGCAAGAGGGCAGTTTATACAGATACGCAGTATTTT	CASKRAVYTDTQYF
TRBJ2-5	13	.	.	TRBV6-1	TGTGCCAACAGGGACGTATTGAAAGAGACCCAGTACTTC	CANRDVLKETQYF
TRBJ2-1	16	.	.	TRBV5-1	TGTGCCAGCAGCTTGGAAGCCGGAGCGATATACAATGAGCAGTTCTTC	CASSLEAGAIYNEQFF
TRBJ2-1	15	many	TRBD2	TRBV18	TGTGCCAGCTCACCAAATGGGGGGGATCTCAATGAGCAGTTCTTC	CASSPNGGDLNEQFF
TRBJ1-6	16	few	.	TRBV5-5	TGTGCCAGCAGCTTGGTGTGGAGGGGGTCGAATTCACCCCTCCACTTT	CASSLVWRGSNSPLHF
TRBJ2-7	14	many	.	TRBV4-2	TGTGCCAGCAGCCAAGACAAAGAACCCTACGAGCAGTACTTC	CASSQDKEPYEQYF
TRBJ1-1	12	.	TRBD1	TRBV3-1	TGTGCCAGTAGCCAAGCGGACAGGGAAGCTTTCTTC	CASSQADREAFF
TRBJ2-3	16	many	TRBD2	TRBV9	TGTGCCAGCAGCCCGGGACTAGCGTCTAGCACAGATACGCAGTATTTT	CASSPGLASSTDTQYF
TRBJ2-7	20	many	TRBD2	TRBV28	TGTGCCAGCAGTTCCACCTACGCCGGGACTAGCGGGAGTGGACCTTACGAGCAGTACTTC	CASSSTYAGTSGSGPYEQYF
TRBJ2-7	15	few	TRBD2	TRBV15	TGTGCCACCAGCAGAGATCCAGGCGGGAGTGACGAGCAGTACTTC	CATSRDPGGSDEQYF
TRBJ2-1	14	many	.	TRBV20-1	TGCAGTGCTAGAGTGCCGGGACCCTACAATGAGCAGTTCTTC	CSARVPGPYNEQFF
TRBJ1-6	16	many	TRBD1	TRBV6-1	TGTGCCAGCAGTACAGGGGGCGCTGCCTATAATTCACCCCTCCACTTT	CASSTGGAAYNSPLHF
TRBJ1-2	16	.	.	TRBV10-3	TGTGCCATCAGTGAGTCGGGGTCGTCAGTACTCTATGGCTACACCTTC	CAISESGSSVLYGYTF
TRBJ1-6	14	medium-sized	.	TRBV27	TGTGCCAGCTCATCCGGGACCCCCAGCCAACCCCTCCACTTT	CASSSGTPSQPLHF
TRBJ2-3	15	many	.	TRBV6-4	TGTGCCAGCAGTGACTCTGAGGGGAGCACAGATACGCAGTATTTT	CASSDSEGSTDTQYF
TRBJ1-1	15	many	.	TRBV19	TGTGCCAGTAGTAAACCCGGACAGAGCGGGTCTGAAGCTTTCTTT	CASSKPGQSGSEAFF
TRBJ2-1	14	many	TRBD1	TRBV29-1	TGCAGCGTTGAACGGACAGGGGGCGGCAATGAGCAGTTCTTC	CSVERTGGGNEQFF
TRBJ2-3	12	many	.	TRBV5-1	TGCGCCAGCAGCTTGGATGCAGATACGCAGTATTTT	CASSLDADTQYF
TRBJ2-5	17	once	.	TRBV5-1	TGCGCCAGCAGCTTGGGTCTGGCCAAACACCATCAAGAGACCCAGTACTTC	CASSLGLAKHHQETQYF
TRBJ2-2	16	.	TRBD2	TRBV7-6	TGTGCCAGCAGCCGAAGTTCAGGTGGAGTAAGCGGGGAGCTGTCTTTT	CASSRSSGGVSGELSF
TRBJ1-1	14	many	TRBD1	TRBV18	TGTGCCAGCTCATCCGGGACAGGGCACACTGAAGCTTTCTTT	CASSSGTGHTEAFF
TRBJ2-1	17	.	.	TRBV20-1	TGCAGTGCCAGTTTCGTTAGCTGGTCGATATCCTACAATGAGCAGTTCTTC	CSASFVSWSISYNEQFF
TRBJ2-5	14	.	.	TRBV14	TGTGCCAGCAGCCCACCGCGGGACACATACCACCAGTACTTC	CASSPPRDTYHQYF
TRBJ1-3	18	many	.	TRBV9	TGTGCCAGCAGCCCGAGGGGTGGAAGTTTTAGCTCTGGAAACACCATATATTTT	CASSPRGGSFSSGNTIYF
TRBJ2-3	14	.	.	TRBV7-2	TGTGCCAGCAGCTTAGCGGGTTTCACAGATACGCAGTATTTT	CASSLAGFTDTQYF
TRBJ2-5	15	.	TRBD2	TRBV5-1	TGCGCCAGCAGCTTCGCTCTAGCGGGGGAAGAGACCCATTACTTC	CASSFALAGEETHYF
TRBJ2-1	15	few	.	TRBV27	TGTGCCAGCAGTTTATGGAAGGGTAACTACAATGAGCAGTTCTTC	CASSLWKGNYNEQFF
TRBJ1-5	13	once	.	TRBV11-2	TGTGCCAGCAGCTTTTCAGAGGATCAGCCCCAGCATTTT	CASSFSEDQPQHF
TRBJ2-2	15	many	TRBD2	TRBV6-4	TGTGCCAGCAGTCTAGCGGGAGGAGACGCCGGGGAGCTGTTTTTT	CASSLAGGDAGELFF
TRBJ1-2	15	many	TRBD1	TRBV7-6	TGTGCCAGCAGCTTAGGGACAGGGGTTGACTATGGCTACACCTTC	CASSLGTGVDYGYTF
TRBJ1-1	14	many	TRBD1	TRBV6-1	TGTGCCAGCAACCGACAGGGGGGGAACACTGAAGCTTTCTTT	CASNRQGGNTEAFF
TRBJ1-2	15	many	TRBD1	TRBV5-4	TGTGCCAGCAGCTTGGGGTCGACAGGGGGTTATGGCTACACCTTC	CASSLGSTGGYGYTF
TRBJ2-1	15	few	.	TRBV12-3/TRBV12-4	TGTGCCAGCAGTATTAGGGACTCCTACTACAATGAGCAGTTCTTC	CASSIRDSYYNEQFF
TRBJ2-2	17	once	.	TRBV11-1	TGTGCCAGCAGCCCGCTAAGAGGGCAGGGCGATGCCGGGGAGCTGGTTTTT	CASSPLRGQGDAGELVF
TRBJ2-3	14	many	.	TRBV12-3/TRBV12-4	TGTGCCAGCAGTCCGACGGGTGCTCGCGATACGCAGTATTTT	CASSPTGARDTQYF
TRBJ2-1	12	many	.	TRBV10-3	TGTGCCATCAGTGAGAACTACAATGAGCAGTTCTTC	CAISENYNEQFF